One and the same sample provided the 9 T cell receptor beta chains below, sequenced in a study of T cell repertoires in cytomegalovirus infection. For these receptors, no antigen is known. TCRdb analysed the reads with MiXCR anew, one entry per CDR3 protein. The sample has about 900,000 distinct CDR3 sequences; 30% to 40% are singletons. The source was cultured CD8+ T cells from PBMCs, collected from culture after CMV antigen stimulation. All receptors derive from a human donor in good health (CMV status not recorded). Some clones in this sample may be carry-over from other donors' samples.

Many counts were recorded for this clonotype. The genes are TRBV4-1 and TRBJ1-1, with 7 bases identical to TRBD1. This CDR3 region has 17 residues. Germline lookup yields CDR1 MGHRA and CDR2 YSYEKL. Unmatched junction bases numbered 20, after V lost 3 bases and J lost 10 bases. The chain's CDR3 is CASSQRDSGIPRLRAFF. The CDR3 nucleotides are TGCGCCAGCAGCCAGCGGGACAGCGGGATTCCCCGACTCCGAGCTTTCTTT.

This clonotype was observed at least ten times. V is TRBV7-9 and J is TRBJ2-3, with 10 bases identical to TRBD1. This CDR3 is built from 16 residues. Germline assignment: CDR1 SEHNR and CDR2 FQNEAQ (reference sequence). V dropped 4 bases and J dropped 4; count of bases not matched to a gene: 8. The CDR3: CASSSPRDRGADTQYF. The CDR3 DNA reads TGTGCCAGCAGCTCCCCCCGGGACAGGGGAGCAGATACGCAGTATTTT.

The chain couples TRBV6-5 to TRBJ2-1; no firm D call. Germline V gives CDR1 MNHEY, CDR2 SVGAGI. V was pared by 4 bases and J by 6 bases, with 10 bases between. The CDR3 runs to 13 residues. The CDR3 DNA sequence: TGTGCCAGCAGTTCCGGACCCGTCAATGAGCAGTTCTTC. It yields the protein CASSSGPVNEQFF.

The rearrangement joins TRBV7-6 to TRBJ1-1; the match to TRBD1 covers 7 bases. Looked up from germline, CDR1 is SGHVS and CDR2 is FNYEAQ. V lost 1 base, J lost 11 bases, and 10 bases stayed unmatched. The CDR3 extends over 14 amino acids. This chain's CDR3 is CASSLEGGSRGAFF. CDR3 nucleotide sequence: TGTGCCAGCAGCTTAGAGGGGGGGAGCAGGGGGGCTTTCTTT.

This clonotype was observed a handful of times. The chain recombines TRBV6-2 or TRBV6-3 with TRBJ2-4, with D tentatively TRBD1 or TRBD2 (5 bases each). The CDR3 has 18 residues. From germline, CDR1 is MNHEY and CDR2 SVGEGT. The ends were cut back, 6 bases at V and 0 bases at J, with 21 bases in the middle. DNA of the CDR3: TGTGCCAGCAGCCTCAATCCCCGGGACCTAATAGCCAAAAACATTCAGTACTTC. Protein: CASSLNPRDLIAKNIQYF.

V usage is TRBV6-5 and J usage is TRBJ2-3, with 12 bases lining up with TRBD2. CDR1 MNHEY and CDR2 SVGAGI come from the germline V gene. The ends lost 2 bases at V and 4 bases at J; junction bases unmatched: 10. The CDR3 consists of 18 residues. The CDR3 protein is CASSYRTSGGPRADTQYF. The CDR3, as DNA: TGTGCCAGCAGTTACCGAACTAGCGGGGGGCCGCGCGCAGATACGCAGTATTTT.

In this sample, this clonotype turned up a few times. The chain has TRBV7-6 and TRBJ2-1, with D unclear. The CDR3 is 15 residues long. Germline CDR1 reads SGHVS; CDR2 reads FNYEAQ. With 5 bases removed from V and 6 bases from J, the gap between germline ends came to 17 bases. The CDR3 nucleotides read TGTGCCAGCAGCCCTGCAGCAGGTCCAGTCAATGAGCAGTTCTTC. This gives the protein CASSPAAGPVNEQFF. The full variable domain, its missing parts supplied by reference TRBV7-6 and TRBJ2-1, is GAGVSQSPRYKVTKRGQDVALRCDPISGHVSLYWYRQALGQGPEFLTYFNYEAQQDKSGLPNDRFSAERPEGSISTLTIQRTEQRDSAMYRCASSPAAGPVNEQFFGPGTRLTVL.

The chain carries TRBV6-5 and TRBJ1-3; D is uncertain. Germline V lookup: CDR1 MNHEY, CDR2 SVGAGI. CDR3 length: 15 residues. Trimming took off 4 bases at V and 2 bases at J, with 12 bases between the two ends. CDR3 nucleotides: TGTGCCAGCAGTTCGTCGGTCGCGGCTGGAAACACCATATATTTT. Translated, it gives CASSSSVAAGNTIYF.

This clonotype was observed at least ten times. The V gene is TRBV7-6, the J gene TRBJ2-5, with a possible D match to TRBD1 (6 bases). V was shortened by 4 bases and J by 1 base, with 16 bases between the two germline ends. Germline V gives CDR1 SGHVS, CDR2 FNYEAQ. The CDR3 spans 16 residues. The CDR3 reads CASSSGQMLTQETQYF. The CDR3 DNA follows: TGTGCCAGCAGCTCAGGACAGATGCTGACCCAAGAGACCCAGTACTTC.